Shown below are 24 T cell receptor beta chains from a single sample sequenced in a study of graft-versus-host responses after intestinal transplantation. Their target antigens are unknown. Clones were read by immunoSEQ multiplex PCR, and TCRdb kept only the in-frame ones, dropping some. The sample lists 75,000 to 95,000 clones; 90% to 95% were seen once. Material: unstimulated CD8+ T cells sorted from spleen or lymph node cells, obtained before intestinal transplant. These receptors were collected from a human donor who received an intestinal transplant.

The chain links TRBV27 to TRBJ2-3; D is uncertain. Trimming removed 6 bases at V and 1 base at J, with 8 bases between. CDR3 length: 13 amino acids. The germline V gene has CDR1 MNHEY and CDR2 SMNVEV (reference sequence). The CDR3 bases are TGTGCCAGCAGCCTCGCGGGCACAGATACGCAGTATTTT. Its protein is CASSLAGTDTQYF.

The J gene is TRBJ1-5, the V gene TRBV7-2; D is possibly TRBD1 (5 bases). V was clipped by 3 bases and J by 3 bases, with 12 bases between them. The CDR3 is 15 residues long. Germline CDR1 and CDR2: SGHTA and FQGNSA. The CDR3 region has the DNA TGTGCCAGCAGCTTGGGGGGGGTGGACAATCAGCCCCAGCATTTT. This gives the protein CASSLGGVDNQPQHF. Complete variable domain (other parts from reference TRBV7-2 and TRBJ1-5): GAGVSQSPSNKVTEKGKDVELRCDPISGHTALYWYRQSLGQGLEFLIYFQGNSAPDKSGLPSDRFSAERTGGSVSTLTIQRTQQEDSAVYLCASSLGGVDNQPQHFGDGTRLSIL.

The V call is TRBV7-8, the J call TRBJ2-1, with 7 bases identical to TRBD1. The CDR3 extends over 16 amino acids. CDR1 and CDR2 from the germline V gene are SGHVS and FQNEAQ. Trimming at V came to 3 bases and at J to 8 bases, leaving 13 bases not matched to a gene. The CDR3 coding sequence is TGTGCCAGCAGCTTCCCAGGGGGTTGGGAAACCCATGAGCAGTTCTTC. This sequence encodes CASSFPGGWETHEQFF.

This clone was counted a single time. V usage is TRBV5-1 and J usage is TRBJ2-1, with TRBD1 matching over 8 bases. The CDR3 length is 14 residues. After removal of 5 bases from V and 6 bases from J, the junction contained 7 bases not matched to a gene. CDR1 is SGHRS, CDR2 YFSETQ, per germline. The CDR3 DNA is TGCGCCAGCAGGATCCCAGGGGGCTTCAATGAGCAGTTCTTC. Amino acid sequence: CASRIPGGFNEQFF.

As regards this clone: Other DNA sequences in this sample translate to the same CDR3. This chain uses TRBV4-3 with TRBJ2-7, with D uncertain. Germline lookup yields CDR1 LGHNA and CDR2 YSLEER. CDR3 length: 12 residues. Trimming stripped 0 bases from V and 4 bases from J, with 4 bases between. CDR3 in DNA: TGCGCCAGCAGCCAAGATAGATACGAGCAGTACTTC. Its protein product is CASSQDRYEQYF.

The sample holds a few counts of this clone. The rearrangement joins TRBV6-5 to TRBJ2-7; 9 nucleotides line up with TRBD1. Germline V gene lookup returns CDR1 MNHEY and CDR2 SVGAGI. The length of the CDR3 is 15 residues. V gave up 6 bases and J gave up 4 bases; unmatched junction bases: 10. DNA of the CDR3: TGTGCCAGCAGCGACGTACAGGGGGCCCCATACGAGCAGTACTTC. This encodes CASSDVQGAPYEQYF.

The gene calls are TRBV4-3 and TRBJ2-1, with 8 bases aligning to TRBD1. V gave up 2 bases and J gave up 8 bases; unmatched junction bases: 11. The CDR3 extends over 16 amino acids. Germline CDR1 reads LGHNA; CDR2 reads YSLEER. The CDR3 bases are TGCGCCAGCAGCCAAAATTGGCAGGGGGCCCTGGATGAGCAGTTCTTC. It is translated as CASSQNWQGALDEQFF.

The chain has TRBV11-2 and TRBJ2-1; D is uncertain. V lost 1 base to trimming and J lost 9 bases, with 4 bases between them. The CDR3 spans 11 residues. CDR1 is SGHAT and CDR2 is FQNNGV in the germline V gene. In DNA form, the CDR3 reads TGTGCCAGCAGCTTAGGGCCTGAGCAGTTCTTC. It specifies CASSLGPEQFF.

The chain combines TRBV28 with TRBJ2-2; 11 bases are a match to TRBD2. The trim removed 2 bases at V and 3 bases at J, leaving 11 bases unmatched. CDR3 length equals 19 residues. Per the germline V gene, CDR1 is MDHEN and CDR2 is SYDVKM. The CDR3 bases are TGTGCCAGCAGTTTACCCGATCTGACTAGCGGGGAGTACACCGGGGAGCTGTTTTTT. This sequence encodes CASSLPDLTSGEYTGELFF.

The V call is TRBV7-9, the J call TRBJ1-5; D might be TRBD1 (5 bases). Germline V gene lookup returns CDR1 SEHNR and CDR2 FQNEAQ (reference sequence). Trimming cost V 4 bases and J 4 bases, with 11 bases left between them. The CDR3 extends over 14 amino acids. The CDR3 region has the DNA TGTGCCAGCAGCTCGGACACGTCTAATCAGCCCCAGCATTTT. Translation gives CASSSDTSNQPQHF. The full variable domain, in which reference TRBV7-9 and TRBJ1-5 provide the parts outside the CDR3, is DTGVSQNPRHKITKRGQNVTFRCDPISEHNRLYWYRQTLGQGPEFLTYFQNEAQLEKSRLLSDRFSAERPKGSFSTLEIQRTEQGDSAMYLCASSSDTSNQPQHFGDGTRLSIL.

J is TRBJ2-7 and V is TRBV18, with 11 bases identical to TRBD1. V shed 3 bases, J shed 5 bases, and the junction held 6 bases outside the gene matches. This CDR3 contains 15 residues. Germline values: CDR1 KGHSH, CDR2 LQKENI. The DNA for the CDR3 is TGTGCCAGCTCACCTCCGGGACAGGGGGGGGACGAGCAGTACTTC. Protein sequence: CASSPPGQGGDEQYF.

This clone was found a few times. This chain uses TRBV13 with TRBJ1-4; D is unresolved. V was trimmed by 6 bases and J by 8 bases, leaving 16 bases between them. The CDR3 runs 14 residues. Germline CDR1 PRHDT, CDR2 FYEKMQ (reference sequence). CDR3 sequence (DNA): TGTGCCAGCAGTCAAGGCAGGTCGTCAGAAAAACTGTTTTTT. Translated: CASSQGRSSEKLFF.

V gene TRBV29-1 combines with J gene TRBJ2-7; TRBD1 aligns across 8 bases. The germline gives CDR1 SQVTM, CDR2 ANQGSEA. The CDR3 consists of 13 residues. After removal of 7 bases from V and 2 bases from J, the junction contained 7 bases not matched to a gene. The CDR3 DNA is TGCAGCGCTGTGACAGGGGAGGCCTACGAGCAGTACTTC. The encoded protein is CSAVTGEAYEQYF.

V is TRBV19 and J is TRBJ2-7, with D possibly TRBD2 on 7 matching bases. The CDR3 loop spans 15 amino acids. CDR1 and CDR2 from the germline V gene are LNHDA and SQIVND (reference sequence). V lost 5 bases to trimming and J lost 3 bases, with 17 bases between them. The CDR3: CASSRGDGGLYEQYF. The CDR3 nucleotides are TGTGCCAGTAGTCGAGGGGACGGGGGGCTCTACGAGCAGTACTTC. The full variable domain, completed using reference TRBV19 and TRBJ2-7, is DGGITQSPKYLFRKEGQNVTLSCEQNLNHDAMYWYRQDPGQGLRLIYYSQIVNDFQKGDIAEGYSVSREKKESFPLTVTSAQKNPTAFYLCASSRGDGGLYEQYFGPGTRLTVT.

CDR3 amino acids: CASSLLRSSMEGYTF. The CDR3 DNA reads as TGTGCCAGCAGTTTACTGCGCAGTTCTATGGAGGGCTACACCTTC. The chain couples TRBV27 to TRBJ1-2; D unresolved. The germline gives CDR1 MNHEY, CDR2 SMNVEV (reference sequence). There are 15 residues in the CDR3. Trimming shortened V by 2 bases and J by 8 bases, and 18 bases separated the two germline ends.

The V call is TRBV15, the J call TRBJ2-7; D might be TRBD2 (7 bases). V lost 5 bases and J 4 bases, leaving 15 bases between the germline ends. This CDR3 region has 14 residues. Germline V CDR1 and CDR2: LNHNV, YYDKDF (reference sequence). The DNA of the CDR3 is TGTGCCACCAGCGAACGGGGGGCCTCATACGAGCAGTACTTC. Encoded protein: CATSERGASYEQYF.

The chain employs TRBV13 and TRBJ2-2; D possibly corresponds to TRBD1 (7 bases). The CDR3 has 18 residues. V was clipped by 4 bases and J by 3 bases, with 21 bases between them. Germline CDR1 and CDR2: PRHDT and FYEKMQ (reference sequence). CDR3 amino acids: CASSSRDSHVVDTGELFF. DNA of the CDR3: TGTGCCAGCAGCTCGCGGGACAGTCATGTGGTAGACACCGGGGAGCTGTTTTTT. The whole variable domain, filled in from reference TRBV13 and TRBJ2-2, reads AAGVIQSPRHLIKEKRETATLKCYPIPRHDTVYWYQQGPGQDPQFLISFYEKMQSDKGSIPDRFSAQQFSDYHSELNMSSLELGDSALYFCASSSRDSHVVDTGELFFGEGSRLTVL.

This clone has just one count. The chain joins TRBV14 to TRBJ2-7; unclear D gene. The CDR3 is 12 amino acids. The V and J ends lost 1 base and 5 bases respectively, with 6 bases between them. Germline V CDR1 and CDR2: SGHDN, FVKESK. The chain's CDR3 is CASSQVPDEQYF. Written as DNA, the CDR3 is TGTGCCAGCAGCCAAGTTCCGGACGAGCAGTACTTC. The full variable domain, completed using reference TRBV14 and TRBJ2-7, is EAGVTQFPSHSVIEKGQTVTLRCDPISGHDNLYWYRRVMGKEIKFLLHFVKESKQDESGMPNNRFLAERTGGTYSTLKVQPAELEDSGVYFCASSQVPDEQYFGPGTRLTVT.

J is TRBJ2-1 and V is TRBV13, with 9 bases matching TRBD2. This CDR3 has 14 residues. Germline trimming cut 3 bases from V and 7 bases from J; bases unmatched to any gene: 4. Germline V CDR1 and CDR2: PRHDT, FYEKMQ (reference sequence). The CDR3 here is CASSFAGGRNEQFF. Written as DNA, the CDR3 is TGTGCCAGCAGCTTTGCGGGGGGGAGGAATGAGCAGTTCTTC. Drawing the rest from reference TRBV13 and TRBJ2-1, the complete variable domain is AAGVIQSPRHLIKEKRETATLKCYPIPRHDTVYWYQQGPGQDPQFLISFYEKMQSDKGSIPDRFSAQQFSDYHSELNMSSLELGDSALYFCASSFAGGRNEQFFGPGTRLTVL.

Only one count was recorded for this clone. The chain employs TRBV9 and TRBJ1-1; TRBD1 aligns across 8 bases. V trimming: 3 bases; J trimming: 8 bases; junction bases outside the gene matches: 3. The CDR3 is 12 residues long. From germline, CDR1 is SGDLS and CDR2 YYNGEE. Here the CDR3 DNA reads TGTGCCAGCAGCGCAGGGGACAGGGAAGCTTTCTTT. Translation gives CASSAGDREAFF.

This clone was detected only a few times. This chain connects TRBV27 to TRBJ2-7; tentatively, D is TRBD1 (6 bases). Trimming took 0 bases from V and 2 from J, leaving 8 bases between them. The V gene's germline CDR1 is MNHEY and CDR2 SMNVEV (reference sequence). The length of the CDR3 is 14 residues. Here the CDR3 DNA reads TGTGCCAGCAGTTTATCCAACAGGGCCTACGAGCAGTACTTC. Residues: CASSLSNRAYEQYF.

V is TRBV9 and J is TRBJ1-5, with 9 bases matching TRBD1. With V trimmed by 3 bases and J by 5 bases, 9 bases remained unmatched. Germline CDR1 SGDLS, CDR2 YYNGEE. CDR3 length equals 16 residues. This CDR3 is CASSGGTGSSDQPQHF. CDR3 DNA sequence: TGTGCCAGCAGCGGGGGGACAGGGTCATCGGATCAGCCCCAGCATTTT.

This sequence joins TRBV28 and TRBJ1-1, with a tentative D call TRBD1 (6 bases). The germline CDR1 and CDR2 sequences are MDHEN and SYDVKM. This CDR3 has 16 residues. V was pared by 7 bases and J by 4 bases, with 22 bases between. The CDR3 bases are TGTGCCAGCATCAAATCCTGGGGAGGGGGAGTCACTGAAGCTTTCTTT. It yields the protein CASIKSWGGGVTEAFF. Full variable domain (rest looked up from reference TRBV28 and TRBJ1-1): DVKVTQSSRYLVKRTGEKVFLECVQDMDHENMFWYRQDPGLGLRLIYFSYDVKMKEKGDIPEGYSVSREKKERFSLILESASTNQTSMYLCASIKSWGGGVTEAFFGQGTRLTVV.

The J gene is TRBJ2-7, the V gene TRBV11-2, with 11 bases fitting TRBD1. The CDR3 contains 16 residues. With V trimmed by 5 bases and J by 5 bases, 11 bases remained unmatched. CDR1 is SGHAT, CDR2 FQNNGV, per germline. The CDR3 nucleotides are TGTGCCAGCAGCCCTACCGGTTGGACAGGGGGCGACGAGCAGTACTTC. This codes for CASSPTGWTGGDEQYF.